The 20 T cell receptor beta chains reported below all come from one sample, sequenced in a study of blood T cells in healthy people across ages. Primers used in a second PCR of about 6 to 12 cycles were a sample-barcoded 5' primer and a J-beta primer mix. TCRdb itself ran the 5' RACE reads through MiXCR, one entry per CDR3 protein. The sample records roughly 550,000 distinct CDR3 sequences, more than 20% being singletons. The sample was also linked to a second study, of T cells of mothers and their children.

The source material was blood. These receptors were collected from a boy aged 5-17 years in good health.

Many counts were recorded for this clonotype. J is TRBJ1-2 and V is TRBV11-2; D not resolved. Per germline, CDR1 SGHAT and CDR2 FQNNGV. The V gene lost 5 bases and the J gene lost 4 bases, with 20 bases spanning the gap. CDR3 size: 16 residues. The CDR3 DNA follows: TGTGCCAGCAGCCCACCCGGCCCCTACCAAAGCTATGGCTACACCTTC. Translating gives CASSPPGPYQSYGYTF. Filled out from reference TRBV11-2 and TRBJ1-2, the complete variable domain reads EAGVAQSPRYKIIEKRQSVAFWCNPISGHATLYWYQQILGQGPKLLIQFQNNGVVDDSQLPKDRFSAERLKGVDSTLKIQPAKLEDSAVYLCASSPPGPYQSYGYTFGSGTRLTVV.

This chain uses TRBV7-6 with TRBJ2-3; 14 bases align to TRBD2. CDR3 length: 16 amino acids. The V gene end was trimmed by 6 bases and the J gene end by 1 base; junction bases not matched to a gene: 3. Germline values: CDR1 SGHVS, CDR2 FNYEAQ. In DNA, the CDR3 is TGTGCCAGCAGGAAGGGACTAGCGGGAGGCACAGATACGCAGTATTTT. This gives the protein CASRKGLAGGTDTQYF.

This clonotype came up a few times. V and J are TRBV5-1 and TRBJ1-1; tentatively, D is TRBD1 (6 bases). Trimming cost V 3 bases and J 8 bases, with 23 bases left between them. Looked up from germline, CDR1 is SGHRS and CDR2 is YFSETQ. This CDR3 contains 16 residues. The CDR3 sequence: CASSSIPGTSYDEAFF. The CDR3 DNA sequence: TGCGCCAGCAGCTCAATACCCGGGACAAGCTACGACGAAGCTTTCTTT.

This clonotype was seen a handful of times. CDR3 in amino acids: CASIQQGAVGKLFF. CDR3 nucleotides: TGTGCCAGCATCCAACAGGGGGCAGTCGGAAAACTGTTTTTT. The rearrangement uses TRBV7-8 and TRBJ1-4; 9 nucleotides line up with TRBD1. This CDR3 region has 14 residues. With V trimmed by 7 bases and J by 10 bases, 10 bases remained unmatched. From germline, CDR1 is SGHVS and CDR2 FQNEAQ.

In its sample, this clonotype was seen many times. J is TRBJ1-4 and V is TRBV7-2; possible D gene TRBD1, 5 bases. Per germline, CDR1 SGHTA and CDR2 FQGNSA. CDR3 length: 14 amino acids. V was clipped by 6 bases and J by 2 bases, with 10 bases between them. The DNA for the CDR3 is TGTGCCAGCAGTCCGGGACGGACTAATGAAAAACTGTTTTTT. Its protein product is CASSPGRTNEKLFF.

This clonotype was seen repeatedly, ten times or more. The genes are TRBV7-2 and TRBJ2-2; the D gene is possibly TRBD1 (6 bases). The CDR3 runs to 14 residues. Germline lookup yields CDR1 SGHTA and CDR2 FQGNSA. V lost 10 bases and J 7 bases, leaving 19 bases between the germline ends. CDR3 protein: CAIQGLSSNGELFF. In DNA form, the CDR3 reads TGTGCCATCCAGGGGCTATCCTCAAACGGGGAGCTGTTTTTT.

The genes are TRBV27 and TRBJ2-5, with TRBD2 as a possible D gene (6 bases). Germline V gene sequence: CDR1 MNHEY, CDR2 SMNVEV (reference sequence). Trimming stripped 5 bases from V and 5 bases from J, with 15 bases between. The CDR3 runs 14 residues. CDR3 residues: CASSPRVEGETQYF. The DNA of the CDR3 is TGTGCCAGCAGTCCCCGGGTGGAGGGGGAGACCCAGTACTTC.

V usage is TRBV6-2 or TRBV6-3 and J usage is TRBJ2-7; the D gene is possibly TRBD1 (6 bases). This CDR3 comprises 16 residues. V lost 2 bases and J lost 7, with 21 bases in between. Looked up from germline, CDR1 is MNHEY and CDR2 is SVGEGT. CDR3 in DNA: TGTGCCAGCAGTTACCCCAAATCTCAGGGGCGCAAAGAGCAGTACTTC. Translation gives CASSYPKSQGRKEQYF.

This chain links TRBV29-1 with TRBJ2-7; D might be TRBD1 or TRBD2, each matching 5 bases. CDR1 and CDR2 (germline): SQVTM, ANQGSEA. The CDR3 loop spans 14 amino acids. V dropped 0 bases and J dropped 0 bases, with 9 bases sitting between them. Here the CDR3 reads CSVEDGASSYEQYF. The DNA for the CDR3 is TGCAGCGTTGAAGACGGGGCTAGCTCCTACGAGCAGTACTTC.

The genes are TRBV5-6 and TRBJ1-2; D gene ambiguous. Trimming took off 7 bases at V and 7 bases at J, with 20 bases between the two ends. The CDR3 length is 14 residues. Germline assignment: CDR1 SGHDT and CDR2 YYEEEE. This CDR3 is CASGRPERKPGYTF. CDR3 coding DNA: TGTGCCAGCGGCCGCCCCGAGAGGAAGCCTGGCTACACCTTC.

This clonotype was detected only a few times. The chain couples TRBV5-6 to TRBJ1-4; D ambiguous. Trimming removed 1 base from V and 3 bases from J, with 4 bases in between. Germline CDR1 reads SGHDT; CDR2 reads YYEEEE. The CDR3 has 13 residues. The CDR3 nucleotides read TGTGCCAGCAGCTTGAGTCCTAATGAAAAACTGTTTTTT. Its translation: CASSLSPNEKLFF.

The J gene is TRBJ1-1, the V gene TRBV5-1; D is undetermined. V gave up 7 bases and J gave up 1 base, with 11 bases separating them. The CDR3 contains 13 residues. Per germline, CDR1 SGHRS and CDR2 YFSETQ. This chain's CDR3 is CASLLSPNTEAFF. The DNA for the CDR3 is TGCGCCAGCTTACTAAGCCCGAACACTGAAGCTTTCTTT.

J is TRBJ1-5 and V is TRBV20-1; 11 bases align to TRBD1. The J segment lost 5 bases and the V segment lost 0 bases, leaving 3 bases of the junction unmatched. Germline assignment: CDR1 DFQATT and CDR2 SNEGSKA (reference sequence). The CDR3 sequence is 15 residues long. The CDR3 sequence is CSAREGTGGYQPQHF. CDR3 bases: TGCAGTGCTAGAGAAGGGACAGGGGGTTATCAGCCCCAGCATTTT.

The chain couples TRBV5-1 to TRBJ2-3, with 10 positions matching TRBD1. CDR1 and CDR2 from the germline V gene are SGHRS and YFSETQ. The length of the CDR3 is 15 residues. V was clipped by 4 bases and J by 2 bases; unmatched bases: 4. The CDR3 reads CASSGTGVYTDTQYF. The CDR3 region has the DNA TGCGCCAGCAGCGGGACAGGGGTCTACACAGATACGCAGTATTTT.

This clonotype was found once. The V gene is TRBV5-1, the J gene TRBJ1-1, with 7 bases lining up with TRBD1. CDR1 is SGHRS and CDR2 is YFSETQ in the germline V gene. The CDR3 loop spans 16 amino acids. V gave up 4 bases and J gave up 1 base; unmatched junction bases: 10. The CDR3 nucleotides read TGCGCCAGCAGCCCAGGGGGGCCACTAACGAACACTGAAGCTTTCTTT. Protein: CASSPGGPLTNTEAFF.

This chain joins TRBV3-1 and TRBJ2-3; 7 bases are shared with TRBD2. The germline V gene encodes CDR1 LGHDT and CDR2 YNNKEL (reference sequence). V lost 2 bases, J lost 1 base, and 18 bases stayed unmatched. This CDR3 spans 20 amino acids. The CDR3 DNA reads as TGTGCCAGCAGCCAAAGTCCCGGGGTAGCGGGTTCTCTCGGCACAGATACGCAGTATTTT. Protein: CASSQSPGVAGSLGTDTQYF.

In nucleotides, the CDR3 is TGTGCCAACCCGGGACTACCAGGGAATACGCAGTATTTT. Amino acid sequence: CANPGLPGNTQYF. The J gene is TRBJ2-3, the V gene TRBV28; TRBD2 matches 7 bases. Trimming cost V 10 bases and J 7 bases; bases outside gene matches: 11. Germline CDR1 MDHEN, CDR2 SYDVKM. The CDR3 totals 13 residues.

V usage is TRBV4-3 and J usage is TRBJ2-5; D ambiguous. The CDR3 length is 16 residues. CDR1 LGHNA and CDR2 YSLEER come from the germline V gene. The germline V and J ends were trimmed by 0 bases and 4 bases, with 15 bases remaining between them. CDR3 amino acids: CASSQDRTSMRETQYF. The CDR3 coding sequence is TGCGCCAGCAGCCAAGACAGGACCTCCATGCGAGAGACCCAGTACTTC.

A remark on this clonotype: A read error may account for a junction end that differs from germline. The chain's CDR3 is CASSPGGLLRDTQYF. Written as DNA, the CDR3 is TGTGCTAGCAGCCCCGGCGGGCTGCTTCGGGATACGCAGTATTTT. This rearrangement joins TRBV7-7 to TRBJ2-3, with D maybe TRBD2 (5 bases). Germline values: CDR1 SSHAT, CDR2 FNYEAQ (reference sequence). This CDR3 comprises 15 residues.

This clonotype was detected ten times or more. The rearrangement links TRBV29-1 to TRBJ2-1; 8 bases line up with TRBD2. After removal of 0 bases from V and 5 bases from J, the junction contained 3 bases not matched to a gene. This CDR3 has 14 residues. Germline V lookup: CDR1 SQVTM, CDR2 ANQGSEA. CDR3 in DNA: TGCAGCGTTGAAGATGCACTAGCGGACAATGAGCAGTTCTTC. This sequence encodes CSVEDALADNEQFF.